This paragraph covers one TCR beta chain sequence. No antigen is known for it. The sample belongs to a study of PD-1 blockade in classical Hodgkin lymphoma. Study conclusions and caveats: CD4+ TCR diversity, unlike CD8+, rose significantly by C4D1. The study reported lower baseline TCR diversity in newly diagnosed patients than in healthy donors.

CDR3 length: 16 amino acids. Per germline, CDR1 SEHNR and CDR2 FQNEAQ (reference sequence). Trimming took off 2 bases at V and 7 bases at J, with 20 bases between the two ends. Documented time point: cycle 4 day 1 (C4D1), after less than seven weeks of nivolumab. Every patient had relapsed following autologous stem cell transplantation, and cohorts differed in brentuximab vedotin exposure. The table came from immunoSEQ multiplex PCR; TCRdb's copy has only in-frame clones and leaves some out. The data contain 64,000 or so clones, just over 90% of them singletons. The sample in question was peripheral blood mononuclear cells (PBMCs), obtained before the fourth cycle of nivolumab. V and J are TRBV7-9 and TRBJ2-5; either TRBD1 or TRBD2 may fit D (6 bases each). This sequence was found in a human donor with classical Hodgkin lymphoma. CDR3 sequence: CASSLSGTPEGRTQYF. In nucleotides, the CDR3 is TGTGCCAGCAGCTTATCTGGGACACCGGAGGGTCGGACCCAGTACTTC. The whole variable domain, filled in from reference TRBV7-9 and TRBJ2-5, reads DTGVSQNPRHKITKRGQNVTFRCDPISEHNRLYWYRQTLGQGPEFLTYFQNEAQLEKSRLLSDRFSAERPKGSFSTLEIQRTEQGDSAMYLCASSLSGTPEGRTQYFGPGTRLLVL.